The 8 T cell receptor beta chains presented below share a single source sample, sequenced in a study of T-cell memory formation after mild COVID-19. TCRdb re-analysed the 5' RACE reads in MiXCR, keeping a single row per CDR3 protein. The sample yields under 90,000 distinct CDR3 sequences, approximately 14% seen once. The specimen was PBMCs or a T cell subset sorted from them (not recorded which). These receptors were taken from an adult woman who had mild COVID-19 (a few samples of this study predate the infection). Cell type and time point are not known.

This clonotype was counted many times. V gene TRBV12-3 or TRBV12-4 combines with J gene TRBJ1-1; TRBD1 matches at 11 bases. The CDR3 is 14 residues long. J was trimmed by 5 bases and V by 5 bases; bases with no gene match: 4. CDR3 in DNA: TGTGCCAGCAGTCTCGGGACAGGGGGGACTGAAGCTTTCTTT. Its translation: CASSLGTGGTEAFF.

This clonotype was observed a handful of times. The rearrangement joins TRBV21-1 to TRBJ2-2. TRBV21-1 is termed a pseudogene. The length of the CDR3 is 17 residues. In DNA form, the CDR3 reads TGTGCCAGCAGCAATTGCGGAGACGGGTCGAACACCGGGGAGCTGTTTTTT. Its protein is CASSNCGDGSNTGELFF.

The V call is TRBV20-1, the J call TRBJ2-7; D is perhaps TRBD1 (6 bases). V lost 3 bases, J lost 2 bases, and 23 bases lay in between. The germline V gene has CDR1 DFQATT and CDR2 SNEGSKA (reference sequence). The CDR3 runs to 17 residues. CDR3 bases: TGCAGTGCTAGTGGGGGCCAGCTCGGGGTCAAAACCTACGAGCAGTACTTC. Translated, it gives CSASGGQLGVKTYEQYF.

The table lists this clonotype with a few counts. The chain links TRBV7-9 to TRBJ2-3; perhaps D is TRBD1 or TRBD2 (5 bases each). CDR1 and CDR2 (germline): SEHNR, FQNEAQ (reference sequence). This CDR3 has 14 amino acids. The V end was cut by 6 bases, the J end by 4 bases, with 14 bases between. The CDR3 protein is CASSIPRGPDTQYF. CDR3 nucleotides: TGTGCCAGCAGTATCCCCCGGGGCCCAGATACGCAGTATTTT.

This clonotype appeared a few times. The chain recombines TRBV5-6 with TRBJ2-1; D may be TRBD1 (6 bases). The CDR3 loop spans 14 amino acids. Germline CDR1 is SGHDT and CDR2 is YYEEEE. Between the trimmed V and J ends, which lost 0 bases and 2 bases, there was a span of 6 bases. Written as DNA, the CDR3 is TGTGCCAGCAGCTTGGGGACAGCCTACAATGAGCAGTTCTTC. This encodes CASSLGTAYNEQFF.

The V and J genes are TRBV5-4 and TRBJ2-2, with 7 positions matching TRBD2. This CDR3 comprises 15 residues. Germline CDR1 SGHNT, CDR2 YYREEE (reference sequence). With 2 bases clipped from V and 4 bases from J, the junction kept 5 bases outside the gene matches. CDR3 amino acids: CASSLAGSPTGELFF. In DNA, the CDR3 is TGTGCCAGCAGCTTAGCGGGAAGTCCCACCGGGGAGCTGTTTTTT.

This clonotype occurred a few times. The genes are TRBV7-8 and TRBJ1-2; D gene ambiguous. In germline, CDR1 is SGHVS, CDR2 FQNEAQ. With 5 bases removed from V and 4 bases from J, the gap between germline ends came to 17 bases. This CDR3 spans 15 amino acids. The CDR3 region is CASSQRAGDSYGYTF. Written as DNA, the CDR3 is TGTGCCAGCAGCCAGCGGGCCGGGGATAGCTATGGCTACACCTTC.

The chain carries TRBV11-2 and TRBJ2-4; 10 nucleotides match TRBD2. CDR1 is SGHAT, CDR2 FQNNGV, per germline. This CDR3 is 14 amino acids long. Trimming took 4 bases from V and 8 from J; bases not matched to a gene: 5. The DNA of the CDR3 is TGTGCCAGCAGCTCCTCAGCGGGGGGGTACATTCAGTACTTC. Encoded protein: CASSSSAGGYIQYF. The variable domain in full, completed from reference TRBV11-2 and TRBJ2-4, reads EAGVAQSPRYKIIEKRQSVAFWCNPISGHATLYWYQQILGQGPKLLIQFQNNGVVDDSQLPKDRFSAERLKGVDSTLKIQPAKLEDSAVYLCASSSSAGGYIQYFGAGTRLSVL.